The entry below describes one TCR beta chain. Its antigen is as yet unknown. This entry comes from a study of T cells in localized non-small cell lung cancer. Study observations and caveats: Uninvolved adjacent lung had more T cell clonality than any other tissue, topping tumor.

The CDR3 contains 16 residues. Germline CDR1 and CDR2: LGHNA and YSLEER. The V segment lost 0 bases and the J segment 3 bases; nucleotides outside the gene matches: 5. The assay was immunoSEQ multiplex PCR, and TCRdb's table has in-frame clones only and misses some. The sample lists some 22,000 clones, 65% to 85% occurring once. V gene TRBV4-3 combines with J gene TRBJ2-3; 8 nucleotides line up with TRBD2. Sequences were derived from peripheral blood, sampled before any cancer treatment. This sequence originates from a man between 35 and 75 years old with stage I lung adenocarcinoma. CDR3 residues: CASSQDTGGPTDTQYF. As DNA, the CDR3 is TGCGCCAGCAGCCAAGATACGGGGGGGCCGACAGATACGCAGTATTTT.